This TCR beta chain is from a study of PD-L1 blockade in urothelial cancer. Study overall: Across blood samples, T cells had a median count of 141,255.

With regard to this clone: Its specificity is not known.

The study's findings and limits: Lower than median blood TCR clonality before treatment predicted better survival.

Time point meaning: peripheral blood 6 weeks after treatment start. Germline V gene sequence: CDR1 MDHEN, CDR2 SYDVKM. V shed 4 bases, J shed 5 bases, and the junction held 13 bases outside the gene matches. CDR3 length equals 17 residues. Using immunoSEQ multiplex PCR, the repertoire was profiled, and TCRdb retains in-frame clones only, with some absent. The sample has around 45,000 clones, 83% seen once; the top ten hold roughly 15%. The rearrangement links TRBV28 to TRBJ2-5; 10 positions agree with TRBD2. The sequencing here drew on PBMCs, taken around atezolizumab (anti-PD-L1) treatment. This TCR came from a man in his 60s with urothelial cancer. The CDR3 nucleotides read TGTGCCAGCAGTTCGTTTAGCGGGGGGTCTCCCCAGGAGACCCAGTACTTC. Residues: CASSSFSGGSPQETQYF.